This TCR beta chain emerged from a study of T cells after somatic rescue of genetic block. The length of the CDR3 is 15 residues. V trimming: 2 bases; J trimming: 4 bases; junction bases outside the gene matches: 5. Germline CDR1 is MNHNY and CDR2 is SVGAGI (reference sequence). The table came from immunoSEQ multiplex PCR; TCRdb's copy has only in-frame clones and leaves some out. The sample has some 67,000 clones; approximately 90% are singletons. The genes are TRBV6-6 and TRBJ2-5, with TRBD2 matching over 9 bases. This clonotype was obtained from a man aged 40-49 years. Material: peripheral blood mononuclear cells (PBMCs). This chain's CDR3 is CASSYVAGVSETQYF. CDR3 coding DNA: TGTGCCAGCAGTTACGTAGCGGGAGTTTCAGAGACCCAGTACTTC.